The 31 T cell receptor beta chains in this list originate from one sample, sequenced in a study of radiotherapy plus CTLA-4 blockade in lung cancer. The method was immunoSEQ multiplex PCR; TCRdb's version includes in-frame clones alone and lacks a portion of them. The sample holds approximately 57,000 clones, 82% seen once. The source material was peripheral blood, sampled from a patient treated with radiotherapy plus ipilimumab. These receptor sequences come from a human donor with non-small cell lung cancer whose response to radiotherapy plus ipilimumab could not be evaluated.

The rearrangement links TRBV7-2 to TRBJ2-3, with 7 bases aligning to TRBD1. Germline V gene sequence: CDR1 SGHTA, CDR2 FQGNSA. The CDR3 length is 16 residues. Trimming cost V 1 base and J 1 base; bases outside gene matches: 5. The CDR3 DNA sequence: TGTGCCAGCAGCTTAGGGTATACAGGGGGCACAGATACGCAGTATTTT. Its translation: CASSLGYTGGTDTQYF.

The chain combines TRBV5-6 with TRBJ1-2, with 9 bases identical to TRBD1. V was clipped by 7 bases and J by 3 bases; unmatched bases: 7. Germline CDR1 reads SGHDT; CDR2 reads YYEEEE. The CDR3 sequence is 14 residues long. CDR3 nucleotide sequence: TGTGCCAGCGGACAAACAGGGGGCGACTATGGCTACACCTTC. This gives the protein CASGQTGGDYGYTF.

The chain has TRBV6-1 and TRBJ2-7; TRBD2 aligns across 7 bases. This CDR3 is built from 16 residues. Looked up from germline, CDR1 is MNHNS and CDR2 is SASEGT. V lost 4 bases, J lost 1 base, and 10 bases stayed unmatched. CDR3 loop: CASSGGRAGASYEQYF. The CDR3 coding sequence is TGTGCCAGCAGTGGGGGTCGGGCGGGAGCATCCTACGAGCAGTACTTC.

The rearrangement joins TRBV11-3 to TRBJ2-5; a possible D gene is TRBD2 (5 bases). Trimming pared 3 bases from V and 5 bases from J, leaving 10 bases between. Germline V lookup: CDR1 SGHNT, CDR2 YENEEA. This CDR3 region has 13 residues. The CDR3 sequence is CASSLGERETQYF. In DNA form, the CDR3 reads TGTGCCAGCAGCTTGGGAGAGAGGGAGACCCAGTACTTC.

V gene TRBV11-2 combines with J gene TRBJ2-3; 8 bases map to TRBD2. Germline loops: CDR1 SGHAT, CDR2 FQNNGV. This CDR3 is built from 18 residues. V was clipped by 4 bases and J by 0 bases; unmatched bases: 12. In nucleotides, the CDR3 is TGTGCCAGCAGCTCGCTAGGGGGACGGGGGGGGAGCACAGATACGCAGTATTTT. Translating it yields CASSSLGGRGGSTDTQYF.

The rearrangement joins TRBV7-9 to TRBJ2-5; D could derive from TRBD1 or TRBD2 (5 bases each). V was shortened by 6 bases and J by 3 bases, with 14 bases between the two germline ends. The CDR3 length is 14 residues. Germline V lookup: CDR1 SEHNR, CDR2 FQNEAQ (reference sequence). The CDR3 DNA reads TGTGCCAGCAGTTTACTAGGGGTGGAAGAGACCCAGTACTTC. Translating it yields CASSLLGVEETQYF.

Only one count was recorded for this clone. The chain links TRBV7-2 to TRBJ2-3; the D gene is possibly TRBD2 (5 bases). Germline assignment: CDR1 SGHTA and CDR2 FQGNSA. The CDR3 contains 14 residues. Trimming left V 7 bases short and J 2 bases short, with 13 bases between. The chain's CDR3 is CASKSGATTDTQYF. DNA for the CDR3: TGTGCCAGCAAGAGCGGAGCCACCACAGATACGCAGTATTTT. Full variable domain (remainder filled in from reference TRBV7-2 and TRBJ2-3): GAGVSQSPSNKVTEKGKDVELRCDPISGHTALYWYRQSLGQGLEFLIYFQGNSAPDKSGLPSDRFSAERTGGSVSTLTIQRTQQEDSAVYLCASKSGATTDTQYFGPGTRLTVL.

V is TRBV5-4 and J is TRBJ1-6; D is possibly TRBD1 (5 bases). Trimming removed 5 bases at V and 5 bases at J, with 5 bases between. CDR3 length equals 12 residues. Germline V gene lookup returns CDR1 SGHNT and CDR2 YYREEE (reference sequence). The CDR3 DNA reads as TGTGCCAGCAGGACAGATAATTCACCCCTCCACTTT. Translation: CASRTDNSPLHF.

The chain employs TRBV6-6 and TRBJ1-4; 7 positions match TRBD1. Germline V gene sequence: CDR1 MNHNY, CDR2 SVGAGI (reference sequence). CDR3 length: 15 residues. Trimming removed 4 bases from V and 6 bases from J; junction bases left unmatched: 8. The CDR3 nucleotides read TGTGCCAGCAGTTGGCCGGGCAGGGGGGATGAAAAACTGTTTTTT. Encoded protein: CASSWPGRGDEKLFF.

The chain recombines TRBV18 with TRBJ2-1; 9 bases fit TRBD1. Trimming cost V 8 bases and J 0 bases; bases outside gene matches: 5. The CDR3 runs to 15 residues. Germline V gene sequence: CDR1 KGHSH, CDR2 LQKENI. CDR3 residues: CASGPGQGSYNEQFF. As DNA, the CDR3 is TGTGCCAGCGGACCGGGACAGGGCTCCTACAATGAGCAGTTCTTC.

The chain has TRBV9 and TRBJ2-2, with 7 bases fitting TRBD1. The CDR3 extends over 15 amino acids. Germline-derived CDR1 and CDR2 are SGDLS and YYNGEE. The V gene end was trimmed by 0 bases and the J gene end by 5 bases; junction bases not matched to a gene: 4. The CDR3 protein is CASSVEGAGTGELFF. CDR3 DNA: TGTGCCAGCAGCGTAGAGGGGGCCGGTACCGGGGAGCTGTTTTTT.

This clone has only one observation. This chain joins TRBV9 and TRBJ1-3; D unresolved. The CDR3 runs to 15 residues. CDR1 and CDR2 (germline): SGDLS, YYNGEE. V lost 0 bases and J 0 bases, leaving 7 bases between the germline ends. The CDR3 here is CASSVGGNSGNTIYF. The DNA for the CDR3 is TGTGCCAGCAGCGTAGGAGGGAACTCTGGAAACACCATATATTTT.

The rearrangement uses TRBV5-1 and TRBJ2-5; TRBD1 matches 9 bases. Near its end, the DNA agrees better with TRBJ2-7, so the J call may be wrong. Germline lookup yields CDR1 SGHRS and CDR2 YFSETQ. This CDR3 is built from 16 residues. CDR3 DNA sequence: TGCGCCAGCAGCCCAAACGACAGGGGGAGCTCCTACGAGCAGTACTTC. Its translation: CASSPNDRGSSYEQYF.

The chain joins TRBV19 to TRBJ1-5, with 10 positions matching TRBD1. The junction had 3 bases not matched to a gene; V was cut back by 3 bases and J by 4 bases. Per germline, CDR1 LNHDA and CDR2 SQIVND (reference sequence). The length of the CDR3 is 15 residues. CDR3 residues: CASSIDRGPNQPQHF. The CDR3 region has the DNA TGTGCCAGTAGTATCGACAGGGGGCCAAATCAGCCCCAGCATTTT.

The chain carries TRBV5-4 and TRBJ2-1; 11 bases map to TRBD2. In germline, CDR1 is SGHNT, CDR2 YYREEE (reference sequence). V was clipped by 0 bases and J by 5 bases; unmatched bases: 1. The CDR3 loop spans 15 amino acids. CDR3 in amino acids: CASSLGGLADNEQFF. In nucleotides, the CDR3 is TGTGCCAGCAGCTTGGGGGGACTAGCGGACAATGAGCAGTTCTTC.

The CDR3 DNA sequence: TGTGCCAGCAGCTTACAGGGGGCTAACTATGGCTACACCTTC. Translation gives CASSLQGANYGYTF. The chain employs TRBV7-9 and TRBJ1-2; TRBD1 matches at 7 bases. The CDR3 has 14 amino acids. Trimming at V came to 2 bases and at J to 0 bases, leaving 0 bases not matched to a gene. CDR1 and CDR2 from the germline V gene are SEHNR and FQNEAQ (reference sequence).

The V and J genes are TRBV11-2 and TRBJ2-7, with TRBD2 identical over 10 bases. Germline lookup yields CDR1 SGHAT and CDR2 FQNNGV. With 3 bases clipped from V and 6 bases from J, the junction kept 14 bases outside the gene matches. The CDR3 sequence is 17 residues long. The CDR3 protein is CASSFSPIAGGLSEQYF. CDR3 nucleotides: TGTGCCAGCAGCTTCAGTCCCATAGCGGGAGGTTTGAGCGAGCAGTACTTC.

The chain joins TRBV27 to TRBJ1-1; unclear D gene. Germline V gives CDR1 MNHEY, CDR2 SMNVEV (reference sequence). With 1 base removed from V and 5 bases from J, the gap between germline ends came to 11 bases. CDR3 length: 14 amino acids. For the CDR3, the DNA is TGTGCCAGCAGTTTATTAGGAGAGGAAACTGAAGCTTTCTTT. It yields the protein CASSLLGEETEAFF.

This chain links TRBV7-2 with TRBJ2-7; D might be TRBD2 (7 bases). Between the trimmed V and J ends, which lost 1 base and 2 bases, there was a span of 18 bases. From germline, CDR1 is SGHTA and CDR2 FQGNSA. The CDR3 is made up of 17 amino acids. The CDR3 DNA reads TGTGCCAGCAGCTTAGGGGCGGGGGCAGGGATCCCCTACGAGCAGTACTTC. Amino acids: CASSLGAGAGIPYEQYF.

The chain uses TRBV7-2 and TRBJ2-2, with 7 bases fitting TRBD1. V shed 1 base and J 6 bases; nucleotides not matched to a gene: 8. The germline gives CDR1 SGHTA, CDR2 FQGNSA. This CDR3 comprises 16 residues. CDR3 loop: CASSLDLRQGAGELFF. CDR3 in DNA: TGTGCCAGCAGCTTAGATTTGAGACAGGGAGCCGGGGAGCTGTTTTTT.

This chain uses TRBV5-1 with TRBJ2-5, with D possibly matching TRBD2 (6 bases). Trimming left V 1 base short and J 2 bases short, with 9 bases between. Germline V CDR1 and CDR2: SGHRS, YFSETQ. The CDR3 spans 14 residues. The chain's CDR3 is CASSLWGVQETQYF. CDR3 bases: TGCGCCAGCAGCTTGTGGGGGGTACAAGAGACCCAGTACTTC.

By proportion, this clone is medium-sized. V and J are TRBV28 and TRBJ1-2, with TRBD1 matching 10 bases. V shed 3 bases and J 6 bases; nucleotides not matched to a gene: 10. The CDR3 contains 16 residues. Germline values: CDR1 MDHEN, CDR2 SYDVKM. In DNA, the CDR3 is TGTGCCAGCAGTTTCCTTGGACAGGGGGAGGGTGATGGCTACACCTTC. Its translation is CASSFLGQGEGDGYTF.

The CDR3 spells CSVDGQDSDLYNEQFF. CDR3 nucleotide sequence: TGCAGCGTTGATGGCCAGGACAGTGACCTCTACAATGAGCAGTTCTTC. The genes are TRBV29-1 and TRBJ2-1, with a possible D match to TRBD1 (6 bases). This CDR3 is built from 16 residues. The ends were cut back, 3 bases at V and 3 bases at J, with 18 bases in the middle. CDR1 is SQVTM and CDR2 is ANQGSEA in the germline V gene.

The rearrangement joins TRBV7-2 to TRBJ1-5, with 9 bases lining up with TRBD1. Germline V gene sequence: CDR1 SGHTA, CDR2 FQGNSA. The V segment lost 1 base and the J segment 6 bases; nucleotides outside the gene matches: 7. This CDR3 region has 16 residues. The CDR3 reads CASSLETGGISQPQHF. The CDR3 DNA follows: TGTGCCAGCAGCTTAGAGACAGGGGGTATAAGTCAGCCCCAGCATTTT.

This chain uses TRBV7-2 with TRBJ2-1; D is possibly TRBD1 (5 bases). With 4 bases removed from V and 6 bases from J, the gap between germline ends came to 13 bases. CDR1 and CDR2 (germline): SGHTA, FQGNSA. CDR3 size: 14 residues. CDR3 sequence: CASSSLGAVNEQFF. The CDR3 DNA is TGTGCCAGCAGCTCCTTAGGGGCGGTCAATGAGCAGTTCTTC. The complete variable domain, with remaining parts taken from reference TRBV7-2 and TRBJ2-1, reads GAGVSQSPSNKVTEKGKDVELRCDPISGHTALYWYRQSLGQGLEFLIYFQGNSAPDKSGLPSDRFSAERTGGSVSTLTIQRTQQEDSAVYLCASSSLGAVNEQFFGPGTRLTVL.

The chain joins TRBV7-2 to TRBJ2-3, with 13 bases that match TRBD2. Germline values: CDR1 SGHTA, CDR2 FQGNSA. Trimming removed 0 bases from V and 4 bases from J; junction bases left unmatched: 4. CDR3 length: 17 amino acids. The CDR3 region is CASSLATSGGASDTQYF. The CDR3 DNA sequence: TGTGCCAGCAGCTTAGCCACTAGCGGGGGGGCCTCAGATACGCAGTATTTT.

CDR3 DNA: TGTGCCAGCAGCCTCGCTGGGACAGATAATCAGCCCCAGCATTTT. This codes for CASSLAGTDNQPQHF. This sequence joins TRBV7-9 and TRBJ1-5; 7 bases are a match to TRBD1. Germline values: CDR1 SEHNR, CDR2 FQNEAQ (reference sequence). This CDR3 has 15 amino acids. The J segment lost 4 bases and the V segment lost 5 bases, leaving 8 bases of the junction unmatched.

CDR3 loop: CASSGGQGNTEAFF. CDR3 DNA sequence: TGTGCCAGCAGCGGAGGACAGGGGAACACTGAAGCTTTCTTT. This rearrangement joins TRBV7-6 to TRBJ1-1, with TRBD1 matching over 8 bases. Unmatched junction bases numbered 3, after V lost 5 bases and J lost 1 base. The length of the CDR3 is 14 residues. The V gene's germline CDR1 is SGHVS and CDR2 FNYEAQ.

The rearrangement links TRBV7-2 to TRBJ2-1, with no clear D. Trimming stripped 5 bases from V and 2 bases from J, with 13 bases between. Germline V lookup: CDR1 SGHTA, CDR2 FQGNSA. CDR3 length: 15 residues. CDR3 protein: CASSPPLSPYNEQFF. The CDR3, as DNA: TGTGCCAGCAGCCCCCCGTTAAGCCCCTACAATGAGCAGTTCTTC.

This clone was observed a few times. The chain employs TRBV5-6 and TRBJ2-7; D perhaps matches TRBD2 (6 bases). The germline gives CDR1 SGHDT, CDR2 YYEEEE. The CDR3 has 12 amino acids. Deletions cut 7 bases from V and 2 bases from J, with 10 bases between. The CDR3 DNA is TGTGCCAGCGGCCGGGAGCCCTACGAGCAGTACTTC. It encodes CASGREPYEQYF.

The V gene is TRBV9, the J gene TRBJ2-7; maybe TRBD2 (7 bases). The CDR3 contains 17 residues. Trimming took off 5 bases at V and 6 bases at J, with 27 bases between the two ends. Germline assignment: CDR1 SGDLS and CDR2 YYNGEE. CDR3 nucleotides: TGTGCCAGCAGTTCATTCCGGGGGGCGGGACTTGGGTGCGAGCAGTACTTC. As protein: CASSSFRGAGLGCEQYF.